Shown below are 24 T cell receptor beta chains from a single sample sequenced in a study of HIV-infected children after antiretroviral therapy interruption. Unique molecular identifiers were included in an RNA-based 3' RACE TCR library. Each CDR3 protein gets one entry after TCRdb re-called the 3' RACE reads with MiXCR. The table has 40,000 or so distinct CDR3 sequences, 5% to 8% seen once; the top ten hold approximately 1%. The treatment denotes: PENTA 11 planned treatment interruption arm or continuous ART arm. Here the sequenced sample was CD45RA+ CD4+ T cells from PBMCs, pooled from several time points, taken from a donor given antiretroviral therapy, either interrupted or continuous. As for subset: naive CD4+ CD45RA+ CD45RO- T cells. The receptors derive from a pool of human donors with HIV.

This clonotype has only a few counts. The chain employs TRBV24-1 and TRBJ2-5; the match to TRBD1 covers 7 bases. CDR1 KGHDR and CDR2 SFDVKD come from the germline V gene. Losses at the gene ends were 4 bases for V and 1 base for J; bases not matched to a gene: 8. The CDR3 has 16 residues. The CDR3 sequence: CATSDFATGTQETQYF. For the CDR3, the DNA is TGTGCCACCAGTGACTTTGCGACAGGGACCCAAGAGACCCAGTACTTC.

This clonotype was seen many times. This sequence joins TRBV28 and TRBJ1-6; 9 bases agree with TRBD1. Germline V gene sequence: CDR1 MDHEN, CDR2 SYDVKM. V gave up 6 bases and J gave up 10 bases; unmatched junction bases: 7. The CDR3 extends over 14 amino acids. The CDR3 reads CASSPGTGRSPLHF. CDR3 coding DNA: TGTGCCAGCAGCCCTGGGACAGGGAGATCACCCCTCCACTTT.

This clonotype was seen at least ten times. The chain links TRBV11-3 to TRBJ2-1, with 8 bases matching TRBD2. The CDR3 sequence is 15 residues long. With 3 bases clipped from V and 8 bases from J, the junction kept 9 bases outside the gene matches. Germline lookup yields CDR1 SGHNT and CDR2 YENEEA. The CDR3 DNA reads TGTGCCAGCAGCTTTGGAGCGGGGGCCGCAGATGAGCAGTTCTTC. Its protein is CASSFGAGAADEQFF.

This clonotype appeared a single time. The genes are TRBV24-1 and TRBJ2-1; TRBD1 agrees at 8 bases. V gave up 5 bases and J gave up 7 bases; unmatched junction bases: 0. The CDR3 totals 12 residues. Germline lookup yields CDR1 KGHDR and CDR2 SFDVKD. This CDR3 is CATSGQGNEQFF. DNA for the CDR3: TGTGCCACCAGTGGACAGGGGAATGAGCAGTTCTTC.

This clonotype came up many times. One end of the junction varies from germline; a read error may be responsible. The gene calls are TRBV12-3 or TRBV12-4 and TRBJ2-1; D not resolved. This CDR3 spans 13 amino acids. CDR3 loop: CASSLDWYAEQFF. DNA of the CDR3: TGTGCAAGCAGCTTAGATTGGTATGCTGAGCAGTTCTTC.

The chain has TRBV7-1 and TRBJ1-3; a possible D gene is TRBD1 (5 bases). TRBV7-1 carries the ORF label, with uncertain function. V lost 3 bases and J 0 bases, leaving 30 bases between the germline ends. CDR3 length: 22 amino acids. CDR3 residues: CASSSLPLSRAREPLSGNTIYF. In nucleotides, the CDR3 is TGTGCCAGCAGCTCCCTCCCGTTGAGCAGGGCTAGGGAACCGCTCTCTGGAAACACCATATATTTT.

The J gene is TRBJ2-2, the V gene TRBV20-1, with D tentatively TRBD1 (5 bases). The germline V and J ends were trimmed by 6 bases and 0 bases, with 17 bases remaining between them. This CDR3 is 16 amino acids long. Per the germline V gene, CDR1 is DFQATT and CDR2 is SNEGSKA (reference sequence). CDR3 amino acids: CSAKDQGLPNTGELFF. CDR3 in DNA: TGCAGTGCCAAAGATCAGGGCCTTCCGAACACCGGGGAGCTGTTTTTT.

The rearrangement uses TRBV20-1 and TRBJ2-3, with 11 bases that match TRBD2. The CDR3 extends over 15 amino acids. Germline V gene data show CDR1 as DFQATT and CDR2 as SNEGSKA (reference sequence). J gave up 2 bases and V 6 bases, and 7 bases lay outside the gene matches. The DNA of the CDR3 is TGCAGTGCACCTCGACTAGCGGGGTCCACAGATACGCAGTATTTT. As protein: CSAPRLAGSTDTQYF.

This clonotype was found many times. This chain joins TRBV6-2 or TRBV6-3 and TRBJ1-4; 8 bases map to TRBD1. Trimming at V came to 8 bases and at J to 3 bases, leaving 11 bases not matched to a gene. The germline V gene has CDR1 MNHEY and CDR2 SVGEGT. CDR3 length equals 16 residues. DNA of the CDR3: TGTGCCAGCCGTCGACAGGGGCAACTATCTAATGAAAAACTGTTTTTT. Residues: CASRRQGQLSNEKLFF.

This clonotype was observed many times. This rearrangement joins TRBV27 to TRBJ2-7; TRBD2 might be the D (7 bases). The CDR3 length is 13 residues. Trimming removed 5 bases at V and 4 bases at J, with 12 bases between. CDR1 is MNHEY and CDR2 is SMNVEV in the germline V gene (reference sequence). CDR3 amino acids: CASSGGGPYEQYF. In DNA form, the CDR3 reads TGTGCCAGCAGTGGGGGGGGCCCGTACGAGCAGTACTTC.

This clonotype has at least ten counts. The CDR3 protein is CASSLVSSGRAGQYF. As DNA, the CDR3 is TGTGCCAGCAGCTTAGTGTCTAGCGGGAGGGCAGGGCAGTACTTC. The rearrangement uses TRBV7-2 and TRBJ2-7; the match to TRBD2 covers 12 bases. The CDR3 is 15 amino acids. The J segment lost 9 bases and the V segment lost 1 base, leaving 7 bases of the junction unmatched. Looked up from germline, CDR1 is SGHTA and CDR2 is FQGNSA.

V and J are TRBV21-1 and TRBJ2-4; TRBD2, the table's D call, was not compared with the DNA. TRBV21-1 is labeled a pseudogene. This CDR3 contains 16 residues. CDR3 protein: CASSKAPGRDKNIQYF. The CDR3 DNA follows: TGTGCCAGCAGCAAAGCGCCTGGGAGGGACAAAAACATTCAGTACTTC.

This clonotype was counted many times. The chain links TRBV7-9 to TRBJ2-2, with 7 bases lining up with TRBD1. Germline V gives CDR1 SEHNR, CDR2 FQNEAQ (reference sequence). CDR3 length equals 15 residues. J was trimmed by 6 bases and V by 2 bases; bases with no gene match: 6. The CDR3 nucleotides read TGTGCCAGCAGCTTACCACAGGGGTTTGCCGGGGAGCTGTTTTTT. Its protein is CASSLPQGFAGELFF.

This clonotype occurred a few times. The chain uses TRBV29-1 and TRBJ2-5; a possible D gene is TRBD1 (5 bases). The CDR3 is made up of 12 amino acids. Per the germline V gene, CDR1 is SQVTM and CDR2 is ANQGSEA. The V and J ends lost 6 bases and 1 base respectively, with 9 bases between them. CDR3 DNA sequence: TGCAGCGTGAGAAGGGGCCAAGAGACCCAGTACTTC. Residues: CSVRRGQETQYF.

This clonotype has at least ten counts. J is TRBJ2-2 and V is TRBV24-1; D perhaps matches TRBD2 (6 bases). Germline V gene lookup returns CDR1 KGHDR and CDR2 SFDVKD. The CDR3 contains 16 residues. V was cut by 4 bases and J by 5 bases, with 16 bases left in between. This CDR3 is CATSEMTRGATGELFF. DNA of the CDR3: TGTGCCACCAGTGAAATGACTAGAGGGGCTACCGGGGAGCTGTTTTTT.

This clonotype has at least ten counts. The chain combines TRBV19 with TRBJ2-1; 12 bases agree with TRBD2. V trimming: 1 base; J trimming: 5 bases; junction bases outside the gene matches: 0. The CDR3 runs 15 residues. Germline CDR1 reads LNHDA; CDR2 reads SQIVND (reference sequence). The chain's CDR3 is CASSIGLAGDNEQFF. CDR3 bases: TGTGCCAGTAGTATAGGACTAGCGGGGGACAATGAGCAGTTCTTC.

The table lists this clonotype with a few counts. The chain carries TRBV12-3 or TRBV12-4 and TRBJ2-1, with D hard to call. Trimming shortened V by 8 bases and J by 2 bases, and 16 bases separated the two germline ends. The CDR3 is 15 amino acids. The CDR3 protein is CASARAERAYNEQFF. The CDR3 bases are TGTGCCAGCGCCCGCGCGGAGCGAGCCTACAATGAGCAGTTCTTC.

This clonotype was observed at least ten times. The gene calls are TRBV2 and TRBJ1-5; TRBD1 matches 8 bases. With V trimmed by 6 bases and J by 5 bases, 12 bases remained unmatched. CDR3 length: 16 amino acids. The germline CDR1 and CDR2 sequences are SNHLY and FYNNEI. CDR3 bases: TGTGCCAGCAGCCCTTCCAGACAGGGGCTCGATCAGCCCCAGCATTTT. This sequence encodes CASSPSRQGLDQPQHF.

In this sample, this clonotype turned up many times. This chain connects TRBV18 to TRBJ2-7, with 7 bases lining up with TRBD1. V dropped 6 bases and J dropped 4; count of bases not matched to a gene: 9. CDR1 KGHSH and CDR2 LQKENI come from the germline V gene. The CDR3 sequence is 14 residues long. CDR3: CASSQDRTQYEQYF. The CDR3 coding sequence is TGTGCCAGCTCCCAGGACAGGACACAATACGAGCAGTACTTC. The whole variable domain, filled in from reference TRBV18 and TRBJ2-7, reads NAGVMQNPRHLVRRRGQEARLRCSPMKGHSHVYWYRQLPEEGLKFMVYLQKENIIDESGMPKERFSAEFPKEGPSILRIQQVVRGDSAAYFCASSQDRTQYEQYFGPGTRLTVT.

This clonotype was counted many times. The chain employs TRBV25-1 and TRBJ1-1; perhaps TRBD1 as D (5 bases). This CDR3 is 13 amino acids long. V lost 1 base and J 10 bases, leaving 13 bases between the germline ends. Germline V gene data show CDR1 as MGHDK and CDR2 as SYGVNS. This CDR3 is CASSELGELRAFF. In DNA, the CDR3 is TGTGCCAGCAGTGAATTGGGGGAATTACGAGCTTTCTTT.

This clonotype showed up many times. The V and J genes are TRBV5-6 and TRBJ2-3; 10 bases line up with TRBD2. CDR1 and CDR2 from the germline V gene are SGHDT and YYEEEE. The CDR3 length is 16 residues. Trimming removed 3 bases from V and 3 bases from J; junction bases left unmatched: 7. The CDR3 loop reads CASSSYSGGRTDTQYF. The CDR3 DNA reads as TGTGCCAGCAGCTCTTATAGCGGGGGGCGGACAGATACGCAGTATTTT.

This clonotype ranks as medium-sized (0.01 to 0.1%). The V call is TRBV7-2, the J call TRBJ2-3; D call uncertain. In germline, CDR1 is SGHTA, CDR2 FQGNSA. The CDR3 totals 15 residues. V shed 2 bases and J shed 5 bases, with 14 bases lying between them. The CDR3 loop reads CASSLRAFAGDTQYF. The DNA of the CDR3 is TGTGCCAGCAGCTTACGGGCATTCGCCGGAGATACGCAGTATTTT.

This clonotype was found a few times. V usage is TRBV24-1 and J usage is TRBJ2-1, with D possibly TRBD2 on 6 matching bases. The CDR3 has 16 residues. Germline CDR1 reads KGHDR; CDR2 reads SFDVKD. V lost 5 bases to trimming and J lost 2 bases, with 15 bases between them. CDR3 DNA sequence: TGTGCCACCAGTGGGACTAACCCACCCCCCTACAATGAGCAGTTCTTC. The encoded protein is CATSGTNPPPYNEQFF.

This clonotype has just a few counts. The chain is built from TRBV28 and TRBJ2-2; no reliable D call. V lost 11 bases, J lost 1 base, and 8 bases lay in between. In germline, CDR1 is MDHEN, CDR2 SYDVKM. The CDR3 is 12 residues long. This CDR3 reads CASRVNTGELFF. The CDR3, as DNA: TGTGCCTCCCGGGTGAACACCGGGGAGCTGTTTTTT.